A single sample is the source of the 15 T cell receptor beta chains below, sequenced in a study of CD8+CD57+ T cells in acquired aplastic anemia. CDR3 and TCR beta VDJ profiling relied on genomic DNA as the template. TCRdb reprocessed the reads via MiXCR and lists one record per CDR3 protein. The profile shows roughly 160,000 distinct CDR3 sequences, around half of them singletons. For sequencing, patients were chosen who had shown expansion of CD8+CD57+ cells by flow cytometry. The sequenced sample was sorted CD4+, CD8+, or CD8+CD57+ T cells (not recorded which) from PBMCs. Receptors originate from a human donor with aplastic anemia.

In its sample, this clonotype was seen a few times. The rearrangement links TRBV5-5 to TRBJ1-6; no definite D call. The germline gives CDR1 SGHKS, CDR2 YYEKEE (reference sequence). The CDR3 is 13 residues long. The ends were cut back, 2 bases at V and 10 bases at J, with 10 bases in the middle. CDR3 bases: TGTGCCAGCAGCTTAGGTATCGGATCACCCCTCCACTTT. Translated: CASSLGIGSPLHF.

This CDR3 reads CASRGSGRFGEQFF. The CDR3 DNA sequence: TGTGCCAGCAGAGGGAGCGGGAGGTTTGGTGAGCAGTTCTTC. V usage is TRBV2 and J usage is TRBJ2-1; 9 nucleotides agree with TRBD2. Unmatched junction bases numbered 9, after V lost 6 bases and J lost 9 bases. CDR1 and CDR2 (germline): SNHLY, FYNNEI. The CDR3 is made up of 14 amino acids. The whole variable domain, remainder taken from reference TRBV2 and TRBJ2-1, is EPEVTQTPSHQVTQMGQEVILRCVPISNHLYFYWYRQILGQKVEFLVSFYNNEISEKSEIFDDQFSVERPDGSNFTLKIRSTKLEDSAMYFCASRGSGRFGEQFFGPGTRLTVL.

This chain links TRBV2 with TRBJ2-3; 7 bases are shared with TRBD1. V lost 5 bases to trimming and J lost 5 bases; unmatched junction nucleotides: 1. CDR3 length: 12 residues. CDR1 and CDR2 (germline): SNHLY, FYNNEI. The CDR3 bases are TGTGCCAGCAGTCAGGGGGTAGATACGCAGTATTTT. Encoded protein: CASSQGVDTQYF.

The CDR3 spells CASSYSISEKLFF. In DNA form, the CDR3 reads TGTGCCAGCAGTTACAGCATATCTGAAAAACTGTTTTTT. The rearrangement joins TRBV6-5 to TRBJ1-4; D ambiguous. Germline CDR1 reads MNHEY; CDR2 reads SVGAGI. The V end lost 2 bases, the J end lost 7 bases, and 8 bases lay between the germline ends. This CDR3 contains 13 residues.

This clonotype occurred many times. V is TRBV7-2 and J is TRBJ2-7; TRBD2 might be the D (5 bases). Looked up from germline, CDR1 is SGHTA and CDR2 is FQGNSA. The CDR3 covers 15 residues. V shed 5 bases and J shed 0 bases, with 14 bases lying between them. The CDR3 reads CASSPFLASSYEQYF. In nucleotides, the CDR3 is TGTGCCAGCAGCCCCTTCTTAGCGTCCTCCTACGAGCAGTACTTC.

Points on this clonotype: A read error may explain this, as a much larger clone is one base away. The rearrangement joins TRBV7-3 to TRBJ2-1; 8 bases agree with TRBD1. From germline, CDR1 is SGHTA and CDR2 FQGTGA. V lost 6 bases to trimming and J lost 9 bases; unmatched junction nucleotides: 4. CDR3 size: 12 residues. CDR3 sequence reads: CASRQGAGEQFF. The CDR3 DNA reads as TGTGCCAGCAGGCAGGGGGCGGGTGAGCAGTTCTTC.

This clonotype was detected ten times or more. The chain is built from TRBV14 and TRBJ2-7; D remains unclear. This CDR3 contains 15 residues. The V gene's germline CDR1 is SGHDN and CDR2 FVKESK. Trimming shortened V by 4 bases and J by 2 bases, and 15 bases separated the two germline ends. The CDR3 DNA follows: TGTGCCAGCAGCCCGCTCCCCGACGGCCCCTACGAGCAGTACTTC. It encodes CASSPLPDGPYEQYF.

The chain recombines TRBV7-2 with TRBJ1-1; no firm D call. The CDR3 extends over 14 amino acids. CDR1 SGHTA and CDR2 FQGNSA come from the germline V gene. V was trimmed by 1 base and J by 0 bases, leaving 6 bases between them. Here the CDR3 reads CASSLDGLNTEAFF. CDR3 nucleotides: TGTGCCAGCAGCTTAGACGGATTGAACACTGAAGCTTTCTTT.

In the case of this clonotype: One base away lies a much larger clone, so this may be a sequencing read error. CDR3: CASSLTSGTASF. DNA for the CDR3: TGTGCCAGCAGTCTGACTAGCGGCACCGCGAGCTTC. This sequence joins TRBV6-1 and TRBJ2-7; 9 bases match TRBD2. CDR1 MNHNS and CDR2 SASEGT come from the germline V gene. CDR3 length equals 12 residues.

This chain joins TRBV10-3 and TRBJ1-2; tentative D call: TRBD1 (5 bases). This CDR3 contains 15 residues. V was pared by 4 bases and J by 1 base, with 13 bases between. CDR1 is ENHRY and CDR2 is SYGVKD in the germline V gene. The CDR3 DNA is TGTGCCATCAGTGTGGGGGGAGACGGTAACTATGGCTACACCTTC. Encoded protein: CAISVGGDGNYGYTF.

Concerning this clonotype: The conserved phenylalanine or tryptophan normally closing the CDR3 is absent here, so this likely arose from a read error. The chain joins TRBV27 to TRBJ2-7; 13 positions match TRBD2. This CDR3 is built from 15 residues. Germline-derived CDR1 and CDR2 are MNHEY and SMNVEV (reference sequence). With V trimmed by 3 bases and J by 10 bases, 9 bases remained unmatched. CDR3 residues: CASSFSGTSGVLQYS. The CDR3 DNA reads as TGTGCCAGCAGTTTCTCCGGGACTAGCGGGGTCCTCCAGTACTCC.

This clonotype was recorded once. This CDR3 is CAISGGVGQPQHF. In nucleotides, the CDR3 is TGTGCCATCAGTGGCGGGGTAGGCCAGCCCCAGCATTTT. The chain links TRBV10-3 to TRBJ1-5; D is unresolved. Trimming pared 4 bases from V and 7 bases from J, leaving 11 bases between. Germline V gene lookup returns CDR1 ENHRY and CDR2 SYGVKD. CDR3 length: 13 amino acids.

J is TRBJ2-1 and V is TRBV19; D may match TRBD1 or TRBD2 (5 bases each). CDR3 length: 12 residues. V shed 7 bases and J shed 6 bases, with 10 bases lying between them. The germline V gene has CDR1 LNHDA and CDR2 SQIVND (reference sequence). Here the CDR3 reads CASTVGTNEQFF. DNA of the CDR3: TGTGCCAGTACCGTCGGGACCAATGAGCAGTTCTTC.

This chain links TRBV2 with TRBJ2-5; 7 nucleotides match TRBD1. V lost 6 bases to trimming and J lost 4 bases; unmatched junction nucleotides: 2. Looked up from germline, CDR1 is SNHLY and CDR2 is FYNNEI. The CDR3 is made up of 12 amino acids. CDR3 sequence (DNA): TGTGCCAGCAGGGACAGGTTAGAGACCCAGTACTTC. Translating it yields CASRDRLETQYF.

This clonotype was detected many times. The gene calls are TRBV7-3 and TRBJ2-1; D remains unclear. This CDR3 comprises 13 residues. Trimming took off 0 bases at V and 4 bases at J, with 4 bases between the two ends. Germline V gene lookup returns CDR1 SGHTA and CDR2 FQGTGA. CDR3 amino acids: CASSLTWYNEQFF. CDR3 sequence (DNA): TGTGCCAGCAGCTTAACTTGGTACAATGAGCAGTTCTTC.